These 15 T cell receptor beta chains were all obtained from the same sample, sequenced in a study of blood T cell repertoires in COVID-19. This table comes from immunoSEQ multiplex PCR, and its TCRdb copy is limited to in-frame clones, with some not included. The sample carries hundreds of thousands of clones, more than 75% recorded once. The sequencing sample was made of PBMCs or T cells enriched from blood (not recorded which). The receptors originated from a man aged 55 to 69 who had recovered from COVID-19.

The chain joins TRBV7-9 to TRBJ1-5, with 7 nucleotides matching TRBD1. The V segment lost 5 bases and the J segment 2 bases; nucleotides outside the gene matches: 9. This CDR3 region has 16 residues. Germline V CDR1 and CDR2: SEHNR, FQNEAQ (reference sequence). The CDR3, as DNA: TGTGCCAGCAGCCCAGGGACAGTTACTGGCAATCAGCCCCAGCATTTT. This encodes CASSPGTVTGNQPQHF. Complete variable domain (other parts from reference TRBV7-9 and TRBJ1-5): DTGVSQNPRHKITKRGQNVTFRCDPISEHNRLYWYRQTLGQGPEFLTYFQNEAQLEKSRLLSDRFSAERPKGSFSTLEIQRTEQGDSAMYLCASSPGTVTGNQPQHFGDGTRLSIL.

The V gene is TRBV6-1, the J gene TRBJ2-1; maybe TRBD1 (6 bases). Per germline, CDR1 MNHNS and CDR2 SASEGT. Trimming cost V 2 bases and J 9 bases, with 14 bases left between them. CDR3 length: 14 residues. The CDR3 is CASSETHRGGEQFF. CDR3 bases: TGTGCCAGCAGTGAAACCCACAGAGGGGGTGAGCAGTTCTTC.

This chain connects TRBV6-4 to TRBJ2-3, with 14 bases matching TRBD2. The CDR3 has 14 residues. V was pared by 2 bases and J by 14 bases, with 6 bases of the junction left unmatched. Germline V lookup: CDR1 MRHNA, CDR2 SNTAGT. Here the CDR3 DNA reads TGTGCCAGCAGTGACGGGACTAGCGGGGGCCTGCGGTATTTT. Translated: CASSDGTSGGLRYF.

The chain couples TRBV5-1 to TRBJ2-7; TRBD1 matches 9 bases. The germline CDR1 and CDR2 sequences are SGHRS and YFSETQ. The CDR3 consists of 14 residues. Losses at the gene ends were 1 base for V and 5 bases for J; bases not matched to a gene: 4. The CDR3 reads CASSLPGQGNEQYF. The CDR3 DNA reads as TGCGCCAGCAGCTTGCCCGGACAGGGGAACGAGCAGTACTTC.

The CDR3 loop is CAWSLTGGVGELFF. The DNA of the CDR3 is TGTGCCTGGAGTCTTACAGGGGGAGTCGGGGAGCTGTTTTTT. The chain recombines TRBV30 with TRBJ2-2; the match to TRBD1 covers 8 bases. V shed 2 bases, J shed 7 bases, and the junction held 6 bases outside the gene matches. The CDR3 contains 14 residues. Germline V gene lookup returns CDR1 GTSNPN and CDR2 SVGIG (reference sequence).

The chain joins TRBV7-8 to TRBJ1-5; 7 bases agree with TRBD1. CDR3 length: 16 residues. V was pared by 5 bases and J by 3 bases, with 10 bases of the junction left unmatched. Germline V CDR1 and CDR2: SGHVS, FQNEAQ. The CDR3 DNA follows: TGTGCCAGCAGCGCTCGACAGGGCGTTAACAATCAGCCCCAGCATTTT. Translated, it gives CASSARQGVNNQPQHF.

This clone was seen only once. V usage is TRBV7-3 and J usage is TRBJ2-3; 7 bases fit TRBD2. Trimming took 4 bases from V and 2 from J; bases not matched to a gene: 3. The CDR3 has 14 amino acids. Germline lookup yields CDR1 SGHTA and CDR2 FQGTGA. In DNA, the CDR3 is TGTGCCAGCAGCTGGGGGGGATTCACAGATACGCAGTATTTT. It specifies CASSWGGFTDTQYF.

V usage is TRBV7-2 and J usage is TRBJ2-7, with 7 bases fitting TRBD1. Germline V lookup: CDR1 SGHTA, CDR2 FQGNSA. CDR3 length: 13 amino acids. Losses at the gene ends were 5 bases for V and 1 base for J; bases not matched to a gene: 2. In DNA form, the CDR3 reads TGTGCCAGCAGCCGGGACAGTTCCTACGAGCAGTACTTC. Its translation: CASSRDSSYEQYF.

This chain connects TRBV11-3 to TRBJ2-1; the D gene is possibly TRBD1 (5 bases). Germline V gives CDR1 SGHNT, CDR2 YENEEA. CDR3 size: 15 residues. The V end lost 0 bases, the J end lost 6 bases, and 12 bases lay between the germline ends. The CDR3 protein is CASSLEGANGNEQFF. CDR3 nucleotide sequence: TGTGCCAGCAGCTTAGAAGGGGCCAACGGCAATGAGCAGTTCTTC. Looking up the rest from reference TRBV11-3 and TRBJ2-1 gives the full variable domain: EAGVVQSPRYKIIEKKQPVAFWCNPISGHNTLYWYLQNLGQGPELLIRYENEEAVDDSQLPKDRFSAERLKGVDSTLKIQPAELGDSAVYLCASSLEGANGNEQFFGPGTRLTVL.

The CDR3 sequence is CASSSGTTVTDTQYF. CDR3 sequence (DNA): TGTGCCAGCAGTTCCGGGACTACCGTCACAGATACGCAGTATTTT. The chain joins TRBV9 to TRBJ2-3, with 7 nucleotides matching TRBD2. Germline CDR1 and CDR2: SGDLS and YYNGEE. V shed 5 bases and J 2 bases; nucleotides not matched to a gene: 8. The CDR3 is 15 residues long.

A word on this clone: Compared with germline, one end of the junction differs, possibly owing to a read error. This rearrangement joins TRBV6-5 to TRBJ2-7; 10 bases are a match to TRBD1. This CDR3 is built from 12 residues. Germline lookup yields CDR1 MNHEY and CDR2 SVGAGI. This CDR3 is CASRGTGDEQHF. Written as DNA, the CDR3 is TGTGCCAGCAGAGGGACAGGGGACGAGCAGCACTTC.

The chain joins TRBV27 to TRBJ1-4; 9 nucleotides agree with TRBD1. Trimming at V came to 5 bases and at J to 5 bases, leaving 6 bases not matched to a gene. CDR1 and CDR2 from the germline V gene are MNHEY and SMNVEV (reference sequence). The CDR3 contains 15 residues. The CDR3 loop reads CASSPGTGPNEKLFF. The CDR3 bases are TGTGCCAGCAGTCCAGGGACAGGGCCCAATGAAAAACTGTTTTTT. Full variable domain (remainder filled in from reference TRBV27 and TRBJ1-4): EAQVTQNPRYLITVTGKKLTVTCSQNMNHEYMSWYRQDPGLGLRQIYYSMNVEVTDKGDVPEGYKVSRKEKRNFPLILESPSPNQTSLYFCASSPGTGPNEKLFFGSGTQLSVL.

The chain carries TRBV18 and TRBJ2-1, with 12 nucleotides matching TRBD1. The CDR3 has 16 amino acids. Germline CDR1 reads KGHSH; CDR2 reads LQKENI. V was pared by 5 bases and J by 6 bases, with 8 bases of the junction left unmatched. CDR3 region: CASSYRDRGPGNEQFF. In nucleotides, the CDR3 is TGTGCCAGCTCATACCGGGACAGGGGGCCCGGCAATGAGCAGTTCTTC. Full variable domain (missing parts from reference TRBV18 and TRBJ2-1): NAGVMQNPRHLVRRRGQEARLRCSPMKGHSHVYWYRQLPEEGLKFMVYLQKENIIDESGMPKERFSAEFPKEGPSILRIQQVVRGDSAAYFCASSYRDRGPGNEQFFGPGTRLTVL.

This clone was found once. The rearrangement links TRBV30 to TRBJ1-1, with D possibly TRBD1 on 5 matching bases. Germline V CDR1 and CDR2: GTSNPN, SVGIG (reference sequence). V was clipped by 2 bases and J by 0 bases, with 19 bases between them. CDR3 length: 17 residues. The CDR3 spells CAWSLGKGRVVNTEAFF. CDR3 nucleotides: TGTGCCTGGAGTTTGGGTAAGGGGAGGGTGGTGAACACTGAAGCTTTCTTT.

J is TRBJ1-2 and V is TRBV18; D unresolved. V was clipped by 2 bases and J by 6 bases, with 7 bases between them. Germline V gene sequence: CDR1 KGHSH, CDR2 LQKENI. This CDR3 is built from 12 residues. CDR3 loop: CASSPREHGYTF. DNA for the CDR3: TGTGCCAGCTCACCAAGGGAGCATGGCTACACCTTC.